The present T cell receptor (beta chain) was sequenced within a study of T cells after yellow fever vaccination. Whole-study context: Fractions containing few cells were prepared with SMART-Seq v4 Ultra Low Input. Study-wide points: Contaminants from the bulk population, in the form of abundant clonotypes, could be found in FACS-sorted repertoires.

Germline CDR1 LNHNV, CDR2 YYDKDF (reference sequence). Trimming took 1 base from V and 5 from J; bases not matched to a gene: 11. This CDR3 contains 17 residues. This clonotype was counted many times. The antigen remains undetermined. TCRdb re-called the 5' RACE reads through MiXCR, storing one row per CDR3 protein. The sample carries over 300,000 distinct CDR3 sequences, more than 3% recorded once. This receptor was obtained from a man aged 18 to 35 who received the YFV17D yellow fever vaccine. The sample in question was PBMCs, obtained on the day of the yellow fever booster vaccination. The chain employs TRBV15 and TRBJ2-3; TRBD2 aligns across 8 bases. This chain's CDR3 is CATSRGVTGGSGDTQYF. DNA of the CDR3: TGTGCCACCAGCAGAGGGGTAACGGGGGGGAGTGGAGATACGCAGTATTTT.